This is a list of T cell receptor beta chains from one sample in a study of T cell responses to AZD1222 COVID-19 vaccine. TCRdb's copy holds only in-frame clones and misses some; the assay was immunoSEQ multiplex PCR. The sample records nearly 95,000 clones, around 91% being singletons. The specimen was peripheral blood, collected on day 0 of AZD1222 vaccination. These receptor sequences come from an adult in good health. The CDR3 runs from the conserved cysteine through the conserved F or W. The D gene is left open where the match is weak. A clone size is listed for some rows: how often the clone was seen (once, few, many), or a class if it is expanded.

CASSLLLGGGDEQYF	TGTGCCAGCAGCCTCTTATTGGGAGGGGGCGACGAGCAGTACTTC	.	.	TRBJ2-7	TRBV6-2/TRBV6-3	15
CASSSSGGSGYTF	TGTGCCAGCAGCTCTTCAGGGGGGTCTGGCTACACCTTC	TRBD1	.	TRBJ1-2	TRBV11-2	13
CASSLRGHPEAFF	TGTGCCAGCAGCTTAAGGGGGCACCCTGAAGCTTTCTTT	TRBD1	.	TRBJ1-1	TRBV11-3	13
CAISSSGGNALDTQYF	TGTGCCATCAGCTCGAGCGGGGGGAACGCACTAGATACGCAGTATTTT	TRBD2	.	TRBJ2-3	TRBV10-3	16
CASSFSFSMNTEAFF	TGTGCCAGCAGCTTTTCCTTCTCGATGAACACTGAAGCTTTCTTT	.	.	TRBJ1-1	TRBV7-2	15
CASRVSGIFNTEAFF	TGTGCCAGTCGTGTTTCCGGGATCTTTAACACTGAAGCTTTCTTT	.	.	TRBJ1-1	TRBV6-5	15
CASSEWHLADTQYF	TGTGCCAGCAGTGAATGGCATCTAGCAGATACGCAGTATTTT	.	.	TRBJ2-3	TRBV6-1	14
CASSRTGFPGNTIYF	TGTGCCAGCAGCCGAACAGGGTTCCCTGGAAACACCATATATTTT	.	.	TRBJ1-3	TRBV7-6	15
CASKTGQANEQYF	TGTGCCAGCAAGACGGGACAGGCCAACGAGCAGTACTTC	TRBD1	few	TRBJ2-7	TRBV7-8	13
CAWSVPYWGYTF	TGTGCCTGGAGTGTGCCATACTGGGGCTACACCTTC	.	.	TRBJ1-2	TRBV30	12
CASSPRPGGLYNEQFF	TGTGCCAGCAGCCCGAGGCCAGGGGGCCTTTACAATGAGCAGTTCTTC	TRBD1	.	TRBJ2-1	TRBV7-3	16
CASSLGGGTEAFF	TGTGCCAGCAGTTTGGGCGGGGGCACTGAAGCTTTCTTT	.	.	TRBJ1-1	TRBV12-3/TRBV12-4	13